This TCR beta chain was sequenced during a study of beta chain features in type 1 diabetes. Notes on this clone: What it binds is not known.

Once sorted, every population was more than 95% pure. Investigators reverse transcribed all isolated RNA, so they sequenced expressed TCRB transcripts. TCRdb's copy holds only in-frame clones and misses some; the assay was immunoSEQ multiplex PCR. Of 250,000 to 350,000 clones listed, roughly an eighth are singletons. Germline lookup yields CDR1 MGHRA and CDR2 YSYEKL. The length of the CDR3 is 14 residues. Trimming cost V 2 bases and J 6 bases, with 14 bases left between them. General study points: Among patients, naive, central memory and Treg TCRB repertoires appeared more similar than among healthy donors. The study found moderately but significantly shorter TCRB CDR3s in all four CD4+ subsets of Type 1 diabetes patients.

The genes are TRBV4-1 and TRBJ2-7; no reliable D call. The sequencing input was naive CD4+ T cells from blood. This TCR derives from a man aged 30-40 years with type 1 diabetes. The CDR3 loop reads CASSQFDEAREQYF. The CDR3 DNA sequence: TGCGCCAGCAGCCAATTTGATGAGGCTCGCGAGCAGTACTTC.